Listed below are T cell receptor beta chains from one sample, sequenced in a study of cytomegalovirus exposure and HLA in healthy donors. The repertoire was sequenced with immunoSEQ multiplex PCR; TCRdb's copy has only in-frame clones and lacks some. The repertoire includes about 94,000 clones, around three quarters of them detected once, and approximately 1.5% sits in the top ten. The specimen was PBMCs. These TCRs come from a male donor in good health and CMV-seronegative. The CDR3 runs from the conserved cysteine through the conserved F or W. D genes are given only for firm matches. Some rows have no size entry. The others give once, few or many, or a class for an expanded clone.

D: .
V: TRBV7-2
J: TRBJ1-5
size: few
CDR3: CASSSSGGPYQPQHF
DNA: TGTGCCAGCAGCTCCTCGGGGGGGCCGTATCAGCCCCAGCATTTT

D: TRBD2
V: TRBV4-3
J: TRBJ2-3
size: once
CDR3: CASSLSAGEYPTTDTQYF
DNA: TGCGCCAGCTCACTGTCAGCGGGAGAGTACCCAACCACAGATACGCAGTATTTT

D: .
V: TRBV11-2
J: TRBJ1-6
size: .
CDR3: CASSWTYRGSPLHF
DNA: TGTGCCAGCAGCTGGACATATAGGGGTTCACCCCTCCACTTT

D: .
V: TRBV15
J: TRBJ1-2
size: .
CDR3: CATSRDPGPYLGYTF
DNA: TGTGCCACCAGCAGAGATCCAGGGCCCTATCTGGGCTACACCTTC

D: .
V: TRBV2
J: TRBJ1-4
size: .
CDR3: CASRVGGGNEKLFF
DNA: TGTGCCAGCAGGGTCGGAGGCGGGAATGAAAAACTGTTTTTT

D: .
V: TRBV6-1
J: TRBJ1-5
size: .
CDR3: CASMGGSVSNQPQHF
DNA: TGTGCCAGCATGGGGGGAAGCGTCAGCAATCAGCCCCAGCATTTT

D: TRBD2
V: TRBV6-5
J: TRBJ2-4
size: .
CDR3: CASRGGGGGYIQYF
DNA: TGTGCCAGCAGGGGAGGCGGGGGAGGATACATTCAGTACTTC

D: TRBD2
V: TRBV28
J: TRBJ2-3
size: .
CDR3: CASSPQGSGRDTQYF
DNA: TGTGCCAGCAGTCCCCAGGGTAGCGGGAGAGATACGCAGTATTTT

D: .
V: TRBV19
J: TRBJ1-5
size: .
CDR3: CASTRSWASNQPQHF
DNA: TGTGCCAGTACCCGAAGTTGGGCTAGCAATCAGCCCCAGCATTTT

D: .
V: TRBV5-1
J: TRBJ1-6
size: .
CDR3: CASSQQPLQGSNSPLHF
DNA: TGCGCCAGCAGCCAGCAACCTCTACAGGGCTCCAACTCACCCCTCCACTTT

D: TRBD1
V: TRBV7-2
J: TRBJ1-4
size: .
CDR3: CASSLGGTGLRIGKLFF
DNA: TGTGCCAGCAGCTTAGGAGGGACAGGGCTGAGGATAGGAAAACTGTTTTTT

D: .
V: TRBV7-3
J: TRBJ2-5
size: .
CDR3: CASSRGGQETQYF
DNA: TGTGCCAGCAGCAGGGGGGGCCAAGAGACCCAGTACTTC

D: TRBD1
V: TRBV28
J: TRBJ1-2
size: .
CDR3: CASNTISRGRGGYTF
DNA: TGTGCCAGCAATACTATTTCCAGGGGGCGGGGTGGCTACACCTTC

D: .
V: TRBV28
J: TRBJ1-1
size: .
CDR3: CASMGFGSLNTEAFF
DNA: TGTGCCAGCATGGGTTTCGGGAGTTTGAACACTGAAGCTTTCTTT

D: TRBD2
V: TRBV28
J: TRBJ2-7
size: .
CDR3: CASSLRELGLYF
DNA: TGTGCCAGCAGTTTACGCGAATTGGGACTATACTTC

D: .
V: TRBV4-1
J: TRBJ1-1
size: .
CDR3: CASSPPRGTEAFF
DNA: TGCGCCAGCAGCCCCCCTCGAGGCACTGAAGCTTTCTTT

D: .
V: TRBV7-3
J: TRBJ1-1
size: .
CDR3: CASSLTYPGITFF
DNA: TGTGCCAGCAGCTTAACGTACCCGGGGATAACTTTCTTT

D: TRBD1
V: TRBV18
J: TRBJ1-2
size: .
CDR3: CASSQGQGYYGYTF
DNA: TGTGCCAGCTCACAGGGACAGGGCTACTATGGCTACACCTTC

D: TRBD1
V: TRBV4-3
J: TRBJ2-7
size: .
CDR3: CASSTSGTGGVEQYF
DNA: TGCGCCAGCAGCACCTCCGGGACAGGGGGTGTCGAGCAGTACTTC

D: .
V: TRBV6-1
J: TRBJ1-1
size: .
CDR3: CASSDSGLVNTEAFF
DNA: TGTGCCAGCAGTGATTCGGGTCTTGTGAACACTGAAGCTTTCTTT

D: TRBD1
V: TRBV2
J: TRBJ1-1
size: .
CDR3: CASPGQGLEAFF
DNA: TGTGCCAGTCCGGGACAGGGTCTTGAAGCTTTCTTT

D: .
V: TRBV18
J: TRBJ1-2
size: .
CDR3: CASSPLENYGYTF
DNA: TGTGCCAGCTCACCTTTAGAAAACTATGGCTACACCTTC

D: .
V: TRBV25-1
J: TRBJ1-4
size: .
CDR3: CASSEEGRGSEKLFF
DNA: TGTGCCAGCAGTGAAGAGGGCAGGGGAAGTGAAAAACTGTTTTTT

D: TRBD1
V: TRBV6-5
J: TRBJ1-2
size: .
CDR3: CASSFRDRGYGYTF
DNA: TGTGCCAGCAGTTTCCGGGACAGGGGCTATGGCTACACCTTC

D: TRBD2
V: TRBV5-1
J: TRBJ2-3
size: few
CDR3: CASSLDFSGSGTDTQYF
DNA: TGCGCCAGCAGCTTGGACTTCAGCGGGAGCGGCACAGATACGCAGTATTTT

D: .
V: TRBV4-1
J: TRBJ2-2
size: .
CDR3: CASSQEYGARTGELFF
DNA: TGCGCCAGCAGCCAAGAGTATGGGGCGAGGACCGGGGAGCTGTTTTTT

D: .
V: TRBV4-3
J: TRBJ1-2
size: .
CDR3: CASSQDEASYGYTF
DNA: TGCGCCAGCAGCCAAGATGAGGCATCCTATGGCTACACCTTC

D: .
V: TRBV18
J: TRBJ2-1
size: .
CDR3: CASSPLRYNEQFF
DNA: TGTGCCAGCTCACCACTCAGGTACAATGAGCAGTTCTTC

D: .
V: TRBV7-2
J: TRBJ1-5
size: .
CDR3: CASSLRGGGNQPQHF
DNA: TGTGCCAGCAGCTTGAGGGGAGGAGGCAATCAGCCCCAGCATTTT

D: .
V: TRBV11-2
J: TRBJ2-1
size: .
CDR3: CASSLGPAVSEQFF
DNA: TGTGCCAGCAGCTTAGGTCCTGCGGTGAGTGAGCAGTTCTTC

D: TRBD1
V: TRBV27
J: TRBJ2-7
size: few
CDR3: CASSRGTGQGESYEQYF
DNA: TGTGCCAGCAGCCGCGGAACGGGACAGGGAGAATCCTACGAGCAGTACTTC

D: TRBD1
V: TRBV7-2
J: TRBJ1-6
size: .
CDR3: CASSRGQDGSYNSPLHF
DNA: TGTGCCAGCAGCCGTGGACAGGACGGGTCCTATAATTCACCCCTCCACTTT

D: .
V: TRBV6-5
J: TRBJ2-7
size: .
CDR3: CASSYSKGPSREQYF
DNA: TGTGCCAGCAGTTACTCGAAGGGGCCCTCTAGAGAGCAGTACTTC

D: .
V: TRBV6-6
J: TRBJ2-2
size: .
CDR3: CASLAGGRELFF
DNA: TGTGCCAGCCTCGCCGGGGGGCGGGAGCTGTTTTTT

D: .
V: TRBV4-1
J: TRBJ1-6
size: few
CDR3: CASSQGALDSYNSPLHF
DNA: TGCGCCAGCAGCCAAGGAGCGCTGGACTCCTATAATTCACCCCTCCACTTT

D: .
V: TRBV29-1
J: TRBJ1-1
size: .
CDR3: CSVESAMNTEAFF
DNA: TGCAGCGTTGAAAGCGCTATGAACACTGAAGCTTTCTTT

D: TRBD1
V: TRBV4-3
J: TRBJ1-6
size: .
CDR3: CASSQDQQGRSYNSPLHF
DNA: TGCGCCAGCAGCCAAGATCAACAGGGGAGGTCCTATAATTCACCCCTCCACTTT

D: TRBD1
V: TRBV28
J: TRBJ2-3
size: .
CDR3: CASSQWTGGTDTQYF
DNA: TGTGCCAGCAGCCAATGGACAGGTGGCACAGATACGCAGTATTTT

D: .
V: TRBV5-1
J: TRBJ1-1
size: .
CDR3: CASSAQGSNTEAFF
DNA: TGCGCCAGCAGCGCACAGGGTAGCAACACTGAAGCTTTCTTT

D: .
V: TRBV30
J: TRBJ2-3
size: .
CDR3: CAWSERNTQYF
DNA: TGTGCCTGGAGTGAGAGGAATACGCAGTATTTT

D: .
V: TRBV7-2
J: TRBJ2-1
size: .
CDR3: CASSPSWALMVQFF
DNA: TGTGCCAGCAGCCCCTCGTGGGCCTTGATGGTCCAGTTCTTC

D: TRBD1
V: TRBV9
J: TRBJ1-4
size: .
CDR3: CASSVSGTGGEKLFF
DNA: TGTGCCAGCAGCGTTTCCGGGACAGGGGGGGAAAAACTGTTTTTT

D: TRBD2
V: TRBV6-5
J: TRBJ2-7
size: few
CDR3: CASSYGGGTYEQYF
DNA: TGTGCCAGCAGTTACGGCGGGGGGACCTACGAGCAGTACTTC

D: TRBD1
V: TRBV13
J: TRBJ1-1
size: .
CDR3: CASSPVRTGNTEAFF
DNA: TGTGCCAGCAGCCCCGTCCGGACAGGGAACACTGAAGCTTTCTTT

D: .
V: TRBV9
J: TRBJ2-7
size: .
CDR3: CASSSGGTDYEQYF
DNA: TGTGCCAGCAGCTCGGGAGGGACAGACTACGAGCAGTACTTC

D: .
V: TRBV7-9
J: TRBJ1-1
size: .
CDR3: CASSLEGINTEAFF
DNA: TGTGCCAGCAGCTTAGAGGGGATCAACACTGAAGCTTTCTTT

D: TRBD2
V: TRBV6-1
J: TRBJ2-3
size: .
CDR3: CASTPGLASDTQYF
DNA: TGTGCCAGCACCCCGGGACTAGCCTCCGATACGCAGTATTTT

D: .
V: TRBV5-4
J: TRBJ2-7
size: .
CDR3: CASSMTGSSYEQYF
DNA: TGTGCCAGCAGCATGACGGGGAGCTCCTACGAGCAGTACTTC

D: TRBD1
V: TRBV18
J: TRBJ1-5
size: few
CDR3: CASSQVAGQGPQPQHF
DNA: TGTGCCAGCTCACAGGTCGCGGGACAGGGGCCTCAGCCCCAGCATTTT

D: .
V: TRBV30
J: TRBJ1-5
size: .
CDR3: CAWSGDGLLNQPQHF
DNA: TGTGCCTGGAGTGGGGATGGACTGCTCAATCAGCCCCAGCATTTT

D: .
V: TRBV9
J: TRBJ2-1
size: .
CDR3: CASSVESDSWNEQFF
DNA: TGTGCCAGCAGCGTAGAGAGCGACTCTTGGAATGAGCAGTTCTTC